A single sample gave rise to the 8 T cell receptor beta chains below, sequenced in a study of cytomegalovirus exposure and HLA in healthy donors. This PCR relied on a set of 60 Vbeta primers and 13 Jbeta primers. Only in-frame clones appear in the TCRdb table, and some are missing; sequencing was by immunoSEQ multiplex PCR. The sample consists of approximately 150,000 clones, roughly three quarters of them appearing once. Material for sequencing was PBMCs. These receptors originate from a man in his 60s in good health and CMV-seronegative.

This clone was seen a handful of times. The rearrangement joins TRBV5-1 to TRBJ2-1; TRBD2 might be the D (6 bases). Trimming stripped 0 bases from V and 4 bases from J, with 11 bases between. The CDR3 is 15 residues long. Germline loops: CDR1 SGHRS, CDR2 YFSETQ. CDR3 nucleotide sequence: TGCGCCAGCAGCTTGGGGGCTAGCGCTTACAATGAGCAGTTCTTC. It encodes CASSLGASAYNEQFF.

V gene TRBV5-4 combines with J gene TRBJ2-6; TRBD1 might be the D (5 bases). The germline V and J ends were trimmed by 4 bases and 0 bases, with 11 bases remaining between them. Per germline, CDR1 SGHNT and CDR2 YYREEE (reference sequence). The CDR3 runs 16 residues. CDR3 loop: CASSTYRISGANVLTF. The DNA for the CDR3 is TGTGCCAGCAGCACTTACAGGATCTCTGGGGCCAACGTCCTGACTTTC.

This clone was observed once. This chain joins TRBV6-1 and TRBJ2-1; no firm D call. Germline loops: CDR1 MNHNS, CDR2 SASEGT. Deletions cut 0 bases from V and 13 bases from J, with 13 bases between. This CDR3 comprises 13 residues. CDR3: CASSEAEAKSQFF. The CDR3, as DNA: TGTGCCAGCAGTGAAGCAGAAGCAAAATCCCAGTTCTTC.

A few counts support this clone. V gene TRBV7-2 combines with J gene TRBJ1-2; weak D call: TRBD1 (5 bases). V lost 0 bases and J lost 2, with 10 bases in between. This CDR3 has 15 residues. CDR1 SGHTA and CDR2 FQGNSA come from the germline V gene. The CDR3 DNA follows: TGTGCCAGCAGCTTAGCTGGGGGGGGGAACTATGGCTACACCTTC. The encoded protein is CASSLAGGGNYGYTF.

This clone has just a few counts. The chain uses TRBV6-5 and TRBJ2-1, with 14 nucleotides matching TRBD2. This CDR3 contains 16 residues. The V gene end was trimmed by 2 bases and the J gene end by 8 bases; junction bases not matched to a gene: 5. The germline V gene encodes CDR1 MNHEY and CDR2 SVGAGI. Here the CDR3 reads CASSYRTSGRRDEQFF. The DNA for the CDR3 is TGTGCCAGCAGTTACCGGACTAGCGGGAGGAGAGATGAGCAGTTCTTC.

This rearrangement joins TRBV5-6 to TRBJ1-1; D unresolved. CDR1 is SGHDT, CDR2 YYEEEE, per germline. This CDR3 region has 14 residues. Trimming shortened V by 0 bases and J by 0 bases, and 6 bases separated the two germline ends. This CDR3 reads CASSLGLLNTEAFF. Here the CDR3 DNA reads TGTGCCAGCAGCTTGGGACTCCTGAACACTGAAGCTTTCTTT.

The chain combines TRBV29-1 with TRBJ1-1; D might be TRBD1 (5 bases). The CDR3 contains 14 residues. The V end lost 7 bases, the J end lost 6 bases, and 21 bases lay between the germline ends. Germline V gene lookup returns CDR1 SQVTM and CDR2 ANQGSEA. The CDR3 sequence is CSADGSGVGAEAFF. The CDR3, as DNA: TGCAGCGCAGATGGTTCGGGGGTAGGGGCTGAAGCTTTCTTT. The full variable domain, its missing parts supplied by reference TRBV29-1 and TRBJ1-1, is SAVISQKPSRDICQRGTSLTIQCQVDSQVTMMFWYRQQPGQSLTLIATANQGSEATYESGFVIDKFPISRPNLTFSTLTVSNMSPEDSSIYLCSADGSGVGAEAFFGQGTRLTVV.

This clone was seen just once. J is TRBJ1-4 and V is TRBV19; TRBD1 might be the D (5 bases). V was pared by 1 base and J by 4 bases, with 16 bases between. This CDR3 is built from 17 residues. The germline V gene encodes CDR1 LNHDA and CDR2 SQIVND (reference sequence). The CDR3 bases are TGTGCCAGTAGTATAGGAACCTCCGGGAGGGGTAATGAAAAACTGTTTTTT. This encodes CASSIGTSGRGNEKLFF.